A single TCR beta chain is shown here with its context. Its antigen is as yet unknown. Then a second PCR, running roughly 7 to 11 cycles, was carried out with a sample-barcoded 5' primer and a J-beta primer mix. Each cDNA molecule was tagged by a template-switch adaptor with 12 random nucleotides. TCRdb re-analysed the 5' RACE reads in MiXCR, keeping a single row per CDR3 protein. The profile covers around 620,000 distinct CDR3 sequences, with roughly a quarter appearing a single time and around 20% taken by the ten largest. These data originate in a study of blood T cells in healthy people across ages. Study-wide findings and caveats: Whereas aged donors had fewer naive CD4+ cells, long-lived donors had more of them and higher diversity.

Sequenced sample: blood. The sequence was collected from a woman in her 70s in good health.

CDR3: CSARPLLAGGPGETQYF. The CDR3 DNA sequence: TGCAGTGCTAGACCTCTATTAGCGGGGGGGCCGGGAGAGACCCAGTACTTC. The rearrangement uses TRBV20-1 and TRBJ2-1, with 11 bases matching TRBD2. The J call may be wrong; the DNA end is better matched by TRBJ2-5. The CDR3 sequence is 17 residues long. CDR1 DFQATT and CDR2 SNEGSKA come from the germline V gene (reference sequence).